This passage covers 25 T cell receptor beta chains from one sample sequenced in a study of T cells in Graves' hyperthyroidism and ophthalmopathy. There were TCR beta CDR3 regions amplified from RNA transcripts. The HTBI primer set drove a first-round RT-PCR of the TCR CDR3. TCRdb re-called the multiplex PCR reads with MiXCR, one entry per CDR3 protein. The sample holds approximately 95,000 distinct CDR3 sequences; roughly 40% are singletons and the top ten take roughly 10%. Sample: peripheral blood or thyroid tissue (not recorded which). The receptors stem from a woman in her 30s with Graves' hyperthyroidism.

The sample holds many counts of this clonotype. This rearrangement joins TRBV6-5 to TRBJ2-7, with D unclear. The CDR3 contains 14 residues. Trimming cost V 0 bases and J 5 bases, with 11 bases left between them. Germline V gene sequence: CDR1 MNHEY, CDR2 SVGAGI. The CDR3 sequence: CASSYSKSLDEQYF. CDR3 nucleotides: TGTGCCAGCAGTTACTCGAAGAGTTTGGACGAGCAGTACTTC.

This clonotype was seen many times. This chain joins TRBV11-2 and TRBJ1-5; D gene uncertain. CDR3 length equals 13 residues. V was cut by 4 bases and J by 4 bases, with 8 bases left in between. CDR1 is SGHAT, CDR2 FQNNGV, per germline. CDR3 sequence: CASSYGENQPQHF. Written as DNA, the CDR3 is TGTGCCAGCAGCTACGGAGAGAATCAGCCCCAGCATTTT.

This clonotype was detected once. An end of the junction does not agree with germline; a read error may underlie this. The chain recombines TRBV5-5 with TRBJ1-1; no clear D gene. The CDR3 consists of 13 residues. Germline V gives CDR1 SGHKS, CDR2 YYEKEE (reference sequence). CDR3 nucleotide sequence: TGTGCCAACAGCTTGGAGGGCACAGTTCGAGCTTTCTTT. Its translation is CANSLEGTVRAFF.

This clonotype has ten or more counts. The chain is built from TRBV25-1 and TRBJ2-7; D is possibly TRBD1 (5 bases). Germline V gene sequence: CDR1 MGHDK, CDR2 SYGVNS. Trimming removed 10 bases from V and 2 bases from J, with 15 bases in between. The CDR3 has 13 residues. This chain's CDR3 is CATLTDTTYEQYF. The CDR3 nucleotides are TGTGCCACCCTGACAGATACTACCTACGAGCAGTACTTC.

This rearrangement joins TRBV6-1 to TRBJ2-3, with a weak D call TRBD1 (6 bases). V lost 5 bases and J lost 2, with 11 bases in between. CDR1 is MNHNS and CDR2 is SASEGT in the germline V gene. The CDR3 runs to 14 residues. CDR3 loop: CASSPRDTTDTQYF. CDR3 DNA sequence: TGTGCCAGCAGTCCCCGGGACACCACAGATACGCAGTATTTT.

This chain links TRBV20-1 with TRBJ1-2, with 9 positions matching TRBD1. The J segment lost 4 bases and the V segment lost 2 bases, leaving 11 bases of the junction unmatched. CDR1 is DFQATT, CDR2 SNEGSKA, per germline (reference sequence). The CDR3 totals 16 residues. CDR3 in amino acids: CSARFATGGFVYGYTF. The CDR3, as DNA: TGCAGTGCTAGATTTGCTACAGGGGGCTTTGTCTATGGCTACACCTTC.

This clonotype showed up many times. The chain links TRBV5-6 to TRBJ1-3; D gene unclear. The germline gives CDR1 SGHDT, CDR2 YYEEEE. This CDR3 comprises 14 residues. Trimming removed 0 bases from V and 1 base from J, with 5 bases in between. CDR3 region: CASSLGRSGNTIYF. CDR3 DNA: TGTGCCAGCAGCTTGGGGCGTTCTGGAAACACCATATATTTT.

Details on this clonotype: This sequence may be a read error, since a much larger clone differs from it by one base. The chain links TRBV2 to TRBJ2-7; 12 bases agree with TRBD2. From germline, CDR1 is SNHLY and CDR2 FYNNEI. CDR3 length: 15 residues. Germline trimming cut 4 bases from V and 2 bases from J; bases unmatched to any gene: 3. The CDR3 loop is CASSGTSGVPYEQYF. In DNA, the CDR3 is TGTGCCAGCAGTGGGACTAGCGGGGTCCCCTACGAGCAGTACTTC.

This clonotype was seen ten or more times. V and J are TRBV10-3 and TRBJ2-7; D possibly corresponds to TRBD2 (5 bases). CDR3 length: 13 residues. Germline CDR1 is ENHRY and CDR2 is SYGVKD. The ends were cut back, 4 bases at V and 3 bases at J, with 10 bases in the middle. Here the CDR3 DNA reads TGTGCCATCAGTGTGCGGGTTGACTACGAGCAGTACTTC. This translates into CAISVRVDYEQYF.

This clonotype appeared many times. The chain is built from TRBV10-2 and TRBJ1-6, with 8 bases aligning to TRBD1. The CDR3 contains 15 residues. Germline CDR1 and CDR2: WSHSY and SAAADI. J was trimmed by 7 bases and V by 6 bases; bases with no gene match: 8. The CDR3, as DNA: TGCGCCAGCAGAAACACAGGGGGAGTCAATTCACCCCTCCACTTT. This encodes CASRNTGGVNSPLHF.

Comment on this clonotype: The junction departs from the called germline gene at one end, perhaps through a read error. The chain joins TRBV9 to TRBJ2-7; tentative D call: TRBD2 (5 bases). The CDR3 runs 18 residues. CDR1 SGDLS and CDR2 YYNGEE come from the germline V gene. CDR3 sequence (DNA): TGCGCCAGCAGTGTTGTGGGCGCCCCGAGGGTGGCGGCCTACGAGCAGTACTTC. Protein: CASSVVGAPRVAAYEQYF.

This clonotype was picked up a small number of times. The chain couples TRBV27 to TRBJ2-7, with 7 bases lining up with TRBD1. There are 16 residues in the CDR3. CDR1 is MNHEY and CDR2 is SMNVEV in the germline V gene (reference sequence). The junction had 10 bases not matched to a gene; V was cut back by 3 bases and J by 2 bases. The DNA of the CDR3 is TGTGCCAGCAGTTTTCTTCACTCGGGACAGCCCTACGAGCAGTACTTC. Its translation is CASSFLHSGQPYEQYF.

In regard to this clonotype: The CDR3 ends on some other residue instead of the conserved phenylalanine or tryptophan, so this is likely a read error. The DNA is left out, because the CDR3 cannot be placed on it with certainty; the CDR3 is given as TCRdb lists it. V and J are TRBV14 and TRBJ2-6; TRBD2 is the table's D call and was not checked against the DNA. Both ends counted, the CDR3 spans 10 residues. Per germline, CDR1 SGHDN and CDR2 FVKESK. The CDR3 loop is CASRPSVLSS.

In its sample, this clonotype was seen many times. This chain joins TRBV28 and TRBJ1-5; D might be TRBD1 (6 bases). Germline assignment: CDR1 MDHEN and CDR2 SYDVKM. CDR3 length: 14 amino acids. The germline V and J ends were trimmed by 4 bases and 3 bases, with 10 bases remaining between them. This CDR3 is CASSSGVDNQPQHF. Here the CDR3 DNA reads TGTGCCAGCAGTTCAGGGGTAGACAATCAGCCCCAGCATTTT.

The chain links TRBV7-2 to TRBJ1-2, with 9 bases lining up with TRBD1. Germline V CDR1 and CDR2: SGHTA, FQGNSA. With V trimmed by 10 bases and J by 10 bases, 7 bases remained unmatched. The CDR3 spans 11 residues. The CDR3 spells CATPGQGAYTF. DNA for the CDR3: TGTGCCACCCCGGGACAGGGCGCCTACACCTTC.

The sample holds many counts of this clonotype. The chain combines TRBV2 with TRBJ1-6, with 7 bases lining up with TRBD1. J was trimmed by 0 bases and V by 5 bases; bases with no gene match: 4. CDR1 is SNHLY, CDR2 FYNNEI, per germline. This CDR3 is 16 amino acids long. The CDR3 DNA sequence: TGTGCCAGCAGTATAGGGGGCAGCTCCTATAATTCACCCCTCCACTTT. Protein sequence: CASSIGGSSYNSPLHF.

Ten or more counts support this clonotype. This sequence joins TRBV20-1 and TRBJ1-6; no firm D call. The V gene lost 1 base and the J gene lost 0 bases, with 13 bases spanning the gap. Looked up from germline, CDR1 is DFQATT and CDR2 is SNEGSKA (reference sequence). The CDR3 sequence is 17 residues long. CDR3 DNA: TGCAGTGCTAGAGGTGACTCTTCAAGCTCCTATAATTCACCCCTCCACTTT. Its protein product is CSARGDSSSSYNSPLHF.

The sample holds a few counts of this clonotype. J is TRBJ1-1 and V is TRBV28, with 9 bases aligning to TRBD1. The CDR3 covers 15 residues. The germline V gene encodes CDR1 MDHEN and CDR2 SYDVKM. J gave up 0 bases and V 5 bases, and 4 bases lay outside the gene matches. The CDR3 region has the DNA TGTGCCAGCAGTCCGGGACAGGGAATGAACACTGAAGCTTTCTTT. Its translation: CASSPGQGMNTEAFF.

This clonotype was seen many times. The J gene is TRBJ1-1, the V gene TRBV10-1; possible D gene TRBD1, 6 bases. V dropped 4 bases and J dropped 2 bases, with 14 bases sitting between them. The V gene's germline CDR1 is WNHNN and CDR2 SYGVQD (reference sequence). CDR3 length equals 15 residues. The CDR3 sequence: CASSGAGATNTEAFF. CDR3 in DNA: TGCGCCAGCAGTGGGGCAGGGGCCACTAACACTGAAGCTTTCTTT.

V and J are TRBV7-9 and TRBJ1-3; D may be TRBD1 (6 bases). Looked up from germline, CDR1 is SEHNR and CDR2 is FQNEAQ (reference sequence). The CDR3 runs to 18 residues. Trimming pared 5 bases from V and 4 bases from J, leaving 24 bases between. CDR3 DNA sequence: TGTGCCAGCAGCCGGGCGGGGACGGGGGCCCGAGGGGGAAACACCATATATTTT. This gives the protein CASSRAGTGARGGNTIYF. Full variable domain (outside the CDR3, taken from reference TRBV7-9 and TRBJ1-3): DTGVSQNPRHKITKRGQNVTFRCDPISEHNRLYWYRQTLGQGPEFLTYFQNEAQLEKSRLLSDRFSAERPKGSFSTLEIQRTEQGDSAMYLCASSRAGTGARGGNTIYFGEGSWLTVV.

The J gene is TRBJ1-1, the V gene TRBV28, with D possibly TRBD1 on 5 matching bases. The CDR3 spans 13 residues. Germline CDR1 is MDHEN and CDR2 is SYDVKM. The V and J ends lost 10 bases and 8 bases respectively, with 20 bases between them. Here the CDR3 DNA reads TGTGCCACACTCTGGGGCCAGAACGCGGAAGCTTTCTTT. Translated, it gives CATLWGQNAEAFF. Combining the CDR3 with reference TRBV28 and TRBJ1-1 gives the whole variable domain DVKVTQSSRYLVKRTGEKVFLECVQDMDHENMFWYRQDPGLGLRLIYFSYDVKMKEKGDIPEGYSVSREKKERFSLILESASTNQTSMYLCATLWGQNAEAFFGQGTRLTVV.

CDR3 sequence reads: CASVQGGIYTF. The CDR3 DNA is TGTGCCAGCGTGCAGGGGGGGATCTACACCTTC. This chain links TRBV2 with TRBJ1-2, with 7 bases matching TRBD1. Per the germline V gene, CDR1 is SNHLY and CDR2 is FYNNEI. V dropped 8 bases and J dropped 10; count of bases not matched to a gene: 7. The CDR3 spans 11 residues. The variable domain in full, with the rest retrieved from reference TRBV2 and TRBJ1-2, is EPEVTQTPSHQVTQMGQEVILRCVPISNHLYFYWYRQILGQKVEFLVSFYNNEISEKSEIFDDQFSVERPDGSNFTLKIRSTKLEDSAMYFCASVQGGIYTFGSGTRLTVV.

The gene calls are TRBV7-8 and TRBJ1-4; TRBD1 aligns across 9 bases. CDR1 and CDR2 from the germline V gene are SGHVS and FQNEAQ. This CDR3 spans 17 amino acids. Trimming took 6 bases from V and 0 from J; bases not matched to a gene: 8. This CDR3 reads CASSPDRGLPTNEKLFF. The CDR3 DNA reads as TGTGCCAGCAGTCCGGACAGGGGCCTACCAACTAATGAAAAACTGTTTTTT.

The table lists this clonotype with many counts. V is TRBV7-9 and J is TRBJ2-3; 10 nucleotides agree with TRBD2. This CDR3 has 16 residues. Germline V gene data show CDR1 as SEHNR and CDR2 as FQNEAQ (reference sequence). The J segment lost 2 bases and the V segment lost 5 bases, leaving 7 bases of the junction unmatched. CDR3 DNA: TGTGCCAGCAGCCCGCCGACTAGCGGGTTCACAGATACGCAGTATTTT. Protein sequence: CASSPPTSGFTDTQYF.

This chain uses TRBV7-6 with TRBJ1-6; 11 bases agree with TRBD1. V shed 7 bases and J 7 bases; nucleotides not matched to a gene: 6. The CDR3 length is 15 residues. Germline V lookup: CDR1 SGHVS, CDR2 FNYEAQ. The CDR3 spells CASNVGQGGNSPLHF. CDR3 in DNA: TGTGCCAGCAACGTGGGACAGGGGGGGAATTCACCCCTCCACTTT.